This TCR beta chain comes out of a study of blood T cells in healthy people across ages. Study outcomes and limitations: The lack of PBMC sorting stopped any conclusive naive versus antigen-experienced comparison. Getting older went along with TCR beta diversity per million T cells dropping roughly linearly.

About this clonotype itself: No antigen is known for it.

The CDR3 has 14 residues. Looked up from germline, CDR1 is LNHNV and CDR2 is YYDKDF (reference sequence). V was trimmed by 0 bases and J by 8 bases, leaving 13 bases between them. A sample-barcoded 5' primer and a J-beta primer mix were used in a second PCR of about 7 to 12 cycles. Each cDNA molecule received a tag from a template-switch adaptor that had 12 random nucleotides. TCRdb independently ran MiXCR on the 5' RACE reads; one entry per CDR3 protein. The repertoire includes almost 1 million distinct CDR3 sequences, about 51% of them detected once, and about a fifth sits in the top ten. Material for sequencing was blood. V is TRBV15 and J is TRBJ1-2; D is unresolved. The clonotype was recovered from a woman between 55 and 75 years old in good health. The CDR3 loop reads CATSRDPGYEGYTF. The CDR3 coding sequence is TGTGCCACCAGCAGAGATCCCGGGTACGAGGGCTACACCTTC.